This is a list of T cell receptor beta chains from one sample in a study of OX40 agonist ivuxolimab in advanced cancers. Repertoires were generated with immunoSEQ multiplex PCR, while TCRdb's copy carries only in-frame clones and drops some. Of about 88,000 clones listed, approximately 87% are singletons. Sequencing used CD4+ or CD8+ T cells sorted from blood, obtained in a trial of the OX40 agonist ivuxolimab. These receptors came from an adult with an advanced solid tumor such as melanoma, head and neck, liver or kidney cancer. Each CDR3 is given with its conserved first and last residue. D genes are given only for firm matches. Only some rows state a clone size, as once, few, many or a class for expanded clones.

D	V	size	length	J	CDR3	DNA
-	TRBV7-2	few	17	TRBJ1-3	CASSLDSRRGVGNTIYF	TGTGCCAGCAGCTTAGATAGCCGGAGAGGGGTCGGAAACACCATATATTTT
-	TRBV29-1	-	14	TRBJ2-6	CSVEVSSGANVLTF	TGCAGCGTTGAAGTCTCCTCTGGGGCCAACGTCCTGACTTTC
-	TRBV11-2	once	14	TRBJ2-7	CASSLGGSRDEQYF	TGTGCCAGCAGCTTAGGCGGTAGCCGCGACGAGCAGTACTTC
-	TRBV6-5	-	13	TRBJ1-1	CASSYGQTKKAFF	TGTGCCAGCAGTTACGGACAGACCAAAAAAGCTTTCTTT
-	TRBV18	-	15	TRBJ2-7	CASSPGQGEGYEQYF	TGTGCCAGCTCACCGGGCCAGGGGGAGGGTTACGAGCAGTACTTC
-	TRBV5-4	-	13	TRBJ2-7	CASSQEVEYEQYF	TGCGCCAGCAGCCAAGAGGTTGAGTACGAGCAGTACTTC
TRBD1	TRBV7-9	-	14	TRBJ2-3	CASTPETGPDTQYF	TGTGCCAGCACCCCCGAGACAGGGCCAGATACGCAGTATTTT
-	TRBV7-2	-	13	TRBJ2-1	CASSSTGSNEQFF	TGTGCCAGCAGCTCCACAGGTTCCAATGAGCAGTTCTTC
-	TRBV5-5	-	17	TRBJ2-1	CASSPRVGGESYNEQFF	TGTGCCAGCAGCCCCCGGGTAGGGGGGGAGTCCTACAATGAGCAGTTCTTC
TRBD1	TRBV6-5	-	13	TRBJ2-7	CASTGTETYEQYF	TGTGCCAGCACCGGGACAGAAACCTACGAGCAGTACTTC
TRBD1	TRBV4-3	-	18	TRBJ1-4	CASSQDKGHGQEYEKLFF	TGCGCCAGCAGCCAAGATAAGGGCCATGGACAGGAATATGAAAAACTGTTTTTT
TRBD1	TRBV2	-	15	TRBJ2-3	CASSDQGARTDTQYF	TGTGCCAGCAGTGATCAGGGGGCGCGCACAGATACGCAGTATTTT
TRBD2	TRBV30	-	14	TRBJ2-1	CAQQEGRAGGEQFF	TGTGCGCAGCAAGAGGGTCGAGCGGGGGGTGAGCAGTTCTTC
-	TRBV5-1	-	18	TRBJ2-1	CASSSRPTGRGTANEQFF	TGCGCCAGCAGCTCTCGACCTACAGGGAGGGGAACAGCGAATGAGCAGTTCTTC
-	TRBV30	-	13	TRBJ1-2	CAWSITTLGGYTF	TGTGCCTGGAGTATTACCACCCTCGGAGGCTACACCTTC
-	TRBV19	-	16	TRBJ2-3	CASSSGVAMFTDTQYF	TGTGCCAGTAGCTCGGGCGTAGCCATGTTCACAGATACGCAGTATTTT